This entry lists 10 T cell receptor beta chains sequenced from one sample in a study of T cells in Graves' hyperthyroidism and ophthalmopathy. The investigators amplified TCR beta CDR3 regions from RNA transcripts. Initially, a first-round RT-PCR of the TCR CDR3 employed the HTBI primer set. MiXCR, applied by TCRdb to the multiplex PCR reads, yields one record per CDR3 protein. The sample carries hundreds of thousands of distinct CDR3 sequences, about 14% recorded once. Sequenced sample: blood. These receptors were taken from a woman aged 40-49 years with Graves' hyperthyroidism.

This clonotype was detected many times. The chain recombines TRBV14 with TRBJ1-1; D is ambiguous. V was shortened by 5 bases and J by 1 base, with 14 bases between the two germline ends. There are 15 residues in the CDR3. From germline, CDR1 is SGHDN and CDR2 FVKESK. CDR3 region: CASSTLGSENTEAFF. The CDR3 DNA reads as TGTGCCAGCAGCACGCTGGGTTCGGAGAACACTGAAGCTTTCTTT. Full variable domain (outside the CDR3, taken from reference TRBV14 and TRBJ1-1): EAGVTQFPSHSVIEKGQTVTLRCDPISGHDNLYWYRRVMGKEIKFLLHFVKESKQDESGMPNNRFLAERTGGTYSTLKVQPAELEDSGVYFCASSTLGSENTEAFFGQGTRLTVV.

The chain joins TRBV24-1 to TRBJ1-5, with D uncertain. CDR3 length equals 14 residues. Per germline, CDR1 KGHDR and CDR2 SFDVKD. V was trimmed by 4 bases and J by 6 bases, leaving 12 bases between them. CDR3 sequence: CATSDVGQIQPQHF. The CDR3 DNA reads TGTGCCACCAGTGACGTGGGTCAGATTCAGCCCCAGCATTTT.

This clonotype was observed many times. The rearrangement joins TRBV20-1 to TRBJ2-1, with D uncertain. V gave up 6 bases and J gave up 10 bases, with 25 bases separating them. The CDR3 is made up of 15 amino acids. Germline CDR1 and CDR2: DFQATT and SNEGSKA (reference sequence). The CDR3 DNA reads as TGCAGTGCCGTGGATATCCTTGTTGCACAAGAGGAGCAGTTCTTC. Its protein is CSAVDILVAQEEQFF.

This clonotype has only a few counts. The chain combines TRBV29-1 with TRBJ2-7, with D perhaps TRBD2 (6 bases). V gave up 6 bases and J gave up 2 bases, with 17 bases separating them. The CDR3 spans 14 residues. Germline CDR1 is SQVTM and CDR2 is ANQGSEA. The DNA for the CDR3 is TGCAGCGTGGACGCCGGGACTGAGACCTACGAGCAGTACTTC. Translating it yields CSVDAGTETYEQYF.

The V gene is TRBV10-2, the J gene TRBJ2-1; D call uncertain. CDR1 and CDR2 (germline): WSHSY, SAAADI. Trimming cost V 7 bases and J 4 bases, with 11 bases left between them. The CDR3 runs 13 residues. CDR3 nucleotide sequence: TGCGCCAGCATCGAGAATGGGTACAATGAGCAGTTCTTC. It translates to CASIENGYNEQFF.

This clonotype was seen ten or more times. This chain joins TRBV2 and TRBJ2-7; D is unclear. The CDR3 consists of 15 residues. Germline assignment: CDR1 SNHLY and CDR2 FYNNEI. Between the trimmed V and J ends, which lost 8 bases and 0 bases, there was a span of 17 bases. The CDR3 DNA reads as TGTGCCAGCCAACCTGGATTCTCCCACTCCTACGAGCAGTACTTC. It translates to CASQPGFSHSYEQYF. Full variable domain (outside the CDR3, taken from reference TRBV2 and TRBJ2-7): EPEVTQTPSHQVTQMGQEVILRCVPISNHLYFYWYRQILGQKVEFLVSFYNNEISEKSEIFDDQFSVERPDGSNFTLKIRSTKLEDSAMYFCASQPGFSHSYEQYFGPGTRLTVT.

This clonotype came up many times. The V call is TRBV9, the J call TRBJ2-1; the D is unclear. CDR1 is SGDLS, CDR2 YYNGEE, per germline. Trimming removed 4 bases at V and 5 bases at J, with 13 bases between. The CDR3 runs to 14 residues. The chain's CDR3 is CASSSTLRDNEQFF. DNA of the CDR3: TGTGCCAGCAGCTCCACACTCCGGGACAATGAGCAGTTCTTC.

This clonotype was counted many times. The chain joins TRBV6-1 to TRBJ2-5, with TRBD2 identical over 13 bases. The germline CDR1 and CDR2 sequences are MNHNS and SASEGT. This CDR3 spans 15 amino acids. After removal of 6 bases from V and 3 bases from J, the junction contained 4 bases not matched to a gene. The CDR3, as DNA: TGTGCCAGCAGAACCGGGACTAGCGGGAAAGAGACCCAGTACTTC. This gives the protein CASRTGTSGKETQYF.

This clonotype was seen a handful of times. J is TRBJ1-5 and V is TRBV15; 9 bases fit TRBD1. Looked up from germline, CDR1 is LNHNV and CDR2 is YYDKDF (reference sequence). Trimming cost V 8 bases and J 4 bases; bases outside gene matches: 3. The CDR3 runs 13 residues. The CDR3, as DNA: TGTGCCACCCGGGGACAGGGTAATCAGCCCCAGCATTTT. Residues: CATRGQGNQPQHF.

This clonotype turned up a few times. CDR3 in amino acids: CASSLYVGGFTEAFF. The CDR3 DNA follows: TGTGCCAGCAGCTTATATGTAGGAGGGTTCACTGAAGCTTTCTTT. This sequence joins TRBV7-8 and TRBJ1-1, with unresolved D. V lost 2 bases to trimming and J lost 4 bases, with 14 bases between them. The CDR3 totals 15 residues. Germline V CDR1 and CDR2: SGHVS, FQNEAQ.